This T cell receptor (beta chain) was captured by sequencing in a study of cytomegalovirus exposure and HLA in healthy donors. Study-level results: Altogether, some 170 TCR beta chains were recorded as cytomegalovirus-associated. An analysis that came later showed most CMV-associated TCR beta chains appearing HLA-restricted. Later on, an analysis found that several of the most significant clusters appeared to be linked to common viral pathogens, which included parvovirus B19. TRBV6-2, TRBV6-3 and other indistinguishable V segments were excluded.

Researchers ran the PCR with 60 Vbeta and 13 Jbeta primers. Sequenced by immunoSEQ multiplex PCR; TCRdb stores in-frame clones only, minus some. The table shows around 67,000 clones, with about 61% occurring only once. This CDR3 has 15 amino acids. Looked up from germline, CDR1 is SGHAT and CDR2 is FQNNGV. V was shortened by 5 bases and J by 2 bases, with 16 bases between the two germline ends. There are a few counts of this clone. Its antigen remains unidentified. This sequence originates from a woman in her 50s in good health and CMV-seronegative. Sequencing was done on a sample of PBMCs. V and J are TRBV11-2 and TRBJ2-7; no firm D call. The CDR3 sequence is CASSLAPLRAYEQYF. The CDR3 DNA sequence: TGTGCCAGCAGCCTCGCGCCTCTGCGCGCCTACGAGCAGTACTTC.